This TCR beta chain was sequenced for a study of shared clonotypes between healthy human individuals. Findings and caveats of the study: Generally, naive subsets (rather than memory subsets) showed larger estimated richness. Clonotypes shared by all four donors outscored non-shared clonotypes in generation probability.

With regard to this clone: The antigen is not known.

V shed 0 bases and J 3 bases; nucleotides not matched to a gene: 8. The CDR3 is made up of 17 amino acids. Germline CDR1 SGDLS, CDR2 YYNGEE. Clones were read by immunoSEQ multiplex PCR, and TCRdb kept only the in-frame ones, dropping some. This table has approximately 2,200,000 clones, about 92% appearing once. Naive CD8 cells comprised CD45RO-negative, CCR7-positively selected cells, excluding terminally differentiated effector memory CD45RA+ cells. The chain links TRBV9 to TRBJ1-1, with 10 positions matching TRBD1. The receptor comes from a man younger than 35 in good health. Some clones in this sample may be carry-over from other donors' samples. What was sequenced was naive CD8+ T cells from PBMCs. CDR3 nucleotide sequence: TGTGCCAGCAGCGTAGTCCCGGGACAGGGGTCGGACACTGAAGCTTTCTTT. It yields the protein CASSVVPGQGSDTEAFF. Based on the CDR3 plus reference TRBV9 and TRBJ1-1, the full variable domain is DSGVTQTPKHLITATGQRVTLRCSPRSGDLSVYWYQQSLDQGLQFLIQYYNGEERAKGNILERFSAQQFPDLHSELNLSSLELGDSALYFCASSVVPGQGSDTEAFFGQGTRLTVV.